Presented here are 31 T cell receptor beta chains from one specimen sequenced in a study of T cell responses to AZD1222 COVID-19 vaccine. Assay used: immunoSEQ multiplex PCR; TCRdb lists only in-frame clones, some missing. The table shows roughly 180,000 clones, with 80% to 90% occurring only once. The sequencing used peripheral blood, collected on day 0 of AZD1222 vaccination. Source of these receptors: an adult in good health.

The chain carries TRBV2 and TRBJ2-7, with TRBD1 matching 8 bases. Germline trimming cut 8 bases from V and 5 bases from J; bases unmatched to any gene: 5. Germline-derived CDR1 and CDR2 are SNHLY and FYNNEI. The CDR3 spans 12 residues. CDR3 sequence reads: CASADRVHEQYV. CDR3 DNA sequence: TGTGCCAGCGCGGACAGGGTCCACGAGCAGTACGTC.

The chain combines TRBV7-3 with TRBJ2-1, with 9 bases lining up with TRBD1. The CDR3 spans 15 residues. V lost 8 bases to trimming and J lost 2 bases; unmatched junction nucleotides: 7. The germline gives CDR1 SGHTA, CDR2 FQGTGA. The CDR3 DNA reads TGTGCCAGCGCAAGGACAGGGGACCCCTACAATGAGCAGTTCTTC. Amino acids: CASARTGDPYNEQFF. The full variable domain, in which reference TRBV7-3 and TRBJ2-1 provide the parts outside the CDR3, is GAGVSQTPSNKVTEKGKYVELRCDPISGHTALYWYRQSLGQGPEFLIYFQGTGAADDSGLPNDRFFAVRPEGSVSTLKIQRTERGDSAVYLCASARTGDPYNEQFFGPGTRLTVL.

This chain connects TRBV9 to TRBJ1-2; tentatively, D is TRBD1 (6 bases). Trimming removed 3 bases from V and 5 bases from J, with 17 bases in between. The CDR3 contains 15 residues. The germline V gene encodes CDR1 SGDLS and CDR2 YYNGEE. CDR3 sequence (DNA): TGTGCCAGCAGCGACGGGACACCCCGTCAGTATGGCTACACCTTC. Its translation: CASSDGTPRQYGYTF.

CDR3 in DNA: TGTGCCAGCAGCTTGTGGATAACCCTATGGGACAGGAACTACGAGCAGTACGTC. It is translated as CASSLWITLWDRNYEQYV. The chain combines TRBV5-6 with TRBJ2-7; 8 bases are shared with TRBD1. J gave up 3 bases and V 1 base, and 15 bases lay outside the gene matches. Per the germline V gene, CDR1 is SGHDT and CDR2 is YYEEEE. CDR3 length: 18 residues.

V usage is TRBV9 and J usage is TRBJ2-5, with 12 positions matching TRBD2. This CDR3 region has 17 residues. With V trimmed by 5 bases and J by 2 bases, 10 bases remained unmatched. The V gene's germline CDR1 is SGDLS and CDR2 YYNGEE. The chain's CDR3 is CASSRSPGTSGQETQYF. The DNA of the CDR3 is TGTGCCAGCAGTCGAAGCCCCGGGACTAGCGGGCAAGAGACCCAGTACTTC.

V is TRBV27 and J is TRBJ1-2, with TRBD1 matching 9 bases. In germline, CDR1 is MNHEY, CDR2 SMNVEV (reference sequence). CDR3 length: 13 residues. V shed 8 bases, J shed 3 bases, and the junction held 4 bases outside the gene matches. The CDR3 spells CASGRDRDYGYTF. CDR3 bases: TGTGCCAGCGGGCGGGACAGGGACTATGGCTACACCTTC.

The chain recombines TRBV6-5 with TRBJ1-1; 9 positions match TRBD1. Germline-derived CDR1 and CDR2 are MNHEY and SVGAGI. Unmatched junction bases numbered 7, after V lost 5 bases and J lost 3 bases. The CDR3 has 15 amino acids. CDR3 nucleotide sequence: TGTGCCAGCAGTAAAACAGGGGGCAGGGACACTGAAGCTTTCTTT. It yields the protein CASSKTGGRDTEAFF.

V and J are TRBV27 and TRBJ1-6; TRBD1 might be the D (5 bases). Germline CDR1 reads MNHEY; CDR2 reads SMNVEV (reference sequence). The CDR3 has 16 amino acids. Trimming stripped 3 bases from V and 7 bases from J, with 16 bases between. In nucleotides, the CDR3 is TGTGCCAGCAGTTTTTATCGGGACCCAAAAAATTCACCCCTCCACTTT. Translation gives CASSFYRDPKNSPLHF.

This sequence joins TRBV18 and TRBJ2-6; 7 bases are shared with TRBD1. Germline CDR1 and CDR2: KGHSH and LQKENI. Trimming took 2 bases from V and 0 from J; bases not matched to a gene: 10. The CDR3 consists of 19 residues. This chain's CDR3 is CASSPLTGSRTSGANVLTF. The CDR3 DNA follows: TGTGCCAGCTCACCATTGACAGGGAGTAGAACCTCTGGGGCCAACGTCCTGACTTTC.

A single count supports this clone. The chain joins TRBV7-8 to TRBJ2-7; D is possibly TRBD2 (5 bases). This CDR3 has 15 residues. Germline V gene lookup returns CDR1 SGHVS and CDR2 FQNEAQ. V dropped 1 base and J dropped 5 bases, with 15 bases sitting between them. DNA for the CDR3: TGTGCCAGCAGCTTAGTCCCTGAGGGATTCAACGAGCAGTACGTC. This sequence encodes CASSLVPEGFNEQYV.

This clone was counted a single time. The chain links TRBV7-3 to TRBJ2-3, with D possibly TRBD2 on 6 matching bases. This CDR3 spans 15 amino acids. CDR1 and CDR2 from the germline V gene are SGHTA and FQGTGA. V was cut by 3 bases and J by 0 bases, with 10 bases left in between. The CDR3 loop reads CASSLGGLSTDTQYF. CDR3 nucleotides: TGTGCCAGCAGCTTGGGGGGATTGAGCACAGATACGCAGTATTTT.

The chain combines TRBV9 with TRBJ1-2; D is unclear. Trimming shortened V by 3 bases and J by 1 base, and 7 bases separated the two germline ends. The length of the CDR3 is 13 residues. The germline gives CDR1 SGDLS, CDR2 YYNGEE. CDR3 DNA sequence: TGTGCCAGCAGCGATCCCCATAACTATGGCTACACCTTC. It codes for CASSDPHNYGYTF.

The chain links TRBV28 to TRBJ2-2; perhaps TRBD1 as D (5 bases). The length of the CDR3 is 15 residues. Trimming shortened V by 3 bases and J by 5 bases, and 13 bases separated the two germline ends. The germline CDR1 and CDR2 sequences are MDHEN and SYDVKM. CDR3 sequence reads: CASSFLQGGTGELFF. CDR3 bases: TGTGCCAGCAGTTTCCTGCAGGGTGGTACCGGGGAGCTGTTTTTT.

This clone was seen only once. The rearrangement uses TRBV2 and TRBJ2-7, with D unresolved. CDR1 is SNHLY, CDR2 FYNNEI, per germline. The CDR3 consists of 11 residues. V dropped 2 bases and J dropped 6 bases, with 5 bases sitting between them. CDR3 sequence (DNA): TGTGCCAGCAGTGAAATACGCGAGCAGTACTTC. Protein: CASSEIREQYF.

Of note for this clone: At one boundary the junction diverges from the germline segment, which might be a read error. The rearrangement joins TRBV7-7 to TRBJ2-3; 8 positions agree with TRBD2. The CDR3 is 15 residues long. In germline, CDR1 is SSHAT, CDR2 FNYEAQ (reference sequence). CDR3 sequence (DNA): TGTGCTAGCAGCGACCCGGGGGGGAAAACAGATACGCAGTATTTT. Its translation is CASSDPGGKTDTQYF.

The chain is built from TRBV19 and TRBJ1-2, with no clear D. Germline lookup yields CDR1 LNHDA and CDR2 SQIVND (reference sequence). Trimming left V 3 bases short and J 8 bases short, with 16 bases between. This CDR3 comprises 14 residues. CDR3 region: CASSILGELYGYTF. DNA of the CDR3: TGTGCCAGTAGTATCTTGGGTGAACTATACGGCTACACCTTC.

The chain couples TRBV5-1 to TRBJ1-1; 9 bases align to TRBD1. V dropped 4 bases and J dropped 4; count of bases not matched to a gene: 8. The CDR3 loop spans 15 amino acids. Germline lookup yields CDR1 SGHRS and CDR2 YFSETQ. The CDR3 coding sequence is TGCGCCAGCAGCGGACAGGGGACTCGACTCACTGAAGCTTTCTTT. The encoded protein is CASSGQGTRLTEAFF. Full variable domain (rest looked up from reference TRBV5-1 and TRBJ1-1): KAGVTQTPRYLIKTRGQQVTLSCSPISGHRSVSWYQQTPGQGLQFLFEYFSETQRNKGNFPGRFSGRQFSNSRSEMNVSTLELGDSALYLCASSGQGTRLTEAFFGQGTRLTVV.

V usage is TRBV10-3 and J usage is TRBJ2-3; TRBD2 aligns across 15 bases. Germline CDR1 reads ENHRY; CDR2 reads SYGVKD. The CDR3 is 15 residues long. The V segment lost 4 bases and the J segment 4 bases; nucleotides outside the gene matches: 0. The CDR3 DNA sequence: TGTGCCATCAGTGGGACTAGCGGGGGGGCAGATACGCAGTATTTT. It is translated as CAISGTSGGADTQYF.

The chain recombines TRBV7-3 with TRBJ2-1; 9 nucleotides line up with TRBD2. The V gene end was trimmed by 5 bases and the J gene end by 5 bases; junction bases not matched to a gene: 10. Germline V gives CDR1 SGHTA, CDR2 FQGTGA. The CDR3 runs 16 residues. The CDR3 region is CASSVLAGDHNNEQFF. The CDR3 nucleotides are TGTGCCAGCAGCGTCTTAGCGGGGGACCATAACAATGAGCAGTTCTTC.

This clone was counted a few times. Compared with germline, one end of the junction differs, possibly owing to a read error. This chain uses TRBV9 with TRBJ2-1, with TRBD2 matching over 7 bases. The CDR3 has 12 residues. The germline V gene has CDR1 SGDLS and CDR2 YYNGEE. The CDR3 sequence is CASSAGGRPGIF. The CDR3 nucleotides are TGTGCCAGCAGCGCGGGGGGACGCCCGGGGATCTTC.

The chain uses TRBV27 and TRBJ2-2; TRBD1 agrees at 8 bases. Germline V gives CDR1 MNHEY, CDR2 SMNVEV (reference sequence). Germline trimming cut 2 bases from V and 5 bases from J; bases unmatched to any gene: 1. The CDR3 is made up of 14 amino acids. This chain's CDR3 is CASSLGQGTGELFF. CDR3 bases: TGTGCCAGCAGTTTAGGACAGGGAACCGGGGAGCTGTTTTTT.

The chain is built from TRBV7-8 and TRBJ1-5; 7 bases agree with TRBD1. V trimming: 5 bases; J trimming: 4 bases; junction bases outside the gene matches: 14. From germline, CDR1 is SGHVS and CDR2 FQNEAQ. CDR3 size: 17 residues. The CDR3 protein is CASSPRLKGQLNQPQHF. In DNA form, the CDR3 reads TGTGCCAGCAGCCCCCGTCTAAAGGGACAGTTAAATCAGCCCCAGCATTTT.

The chain has TRBV12-3 or TRBV12-4 and TRBJ2-3; a possible D gene is TRBD1 (5 bases). This CDR3 comprises 13 residues. V lost 2 bases to trimming and J lost 6 bases, with 9 bases between them. The CDR3 region has the DNA TGTGCCAGCAGTTTACAAGGGGCCGATACGCAGTATTTT. Amino acids: CASSLQGADTQYF.

The V call is TRBV6-1, the J call TRBJ2-7; 7 bases agree with TRBD1. The CDR3 covers 14 residues. Trimming cost V 0 bases and J 4 bases; bases outside gene matches: 3. The V gene's germline CDR1 is MNHNS and CDR2 SASEGT. CDR3: CASSEAGTDYEQYF. In nucleotides, the CDR3 is TGTGCCAGCAGTGAAGCGGGGACAGATTACGAGCAGTACTTC.

The rearrangement uses TRBV11-3 and TRBJ2-1; TRBD2 might be the D (7 bases). CDR1 and CDR2 (germline): SGHNT, YENEEA. V lost 5 bases to trimming and J lost 3 bases, with 14 bases between them. The CDR3 has 15 amino acids. In DNA, the CDR3 is TGTGCCAGCAGCCCTAGGGGGGGCCTCTACAATGAGCAGTTCTTC. Amino acid sequence: CASSPRGGLYNEQFF. The full variable domain, its missing parts supplied by reference TRBV11-3 and TRBJ2-1, is EAGVVQSPRYKIIEKKQPVAFWCNPISGHNTLYWYLQNLGQGPELLIRYENEEAVDDSQLPKDRFSAERLKGVDSTLKIQPAELGDSAVYLCASSPRGGLYNEQFFGPGTRLTVL.

The chain employs TRBV11-2 and TRBJ1-1; no clear D gene. Trimming removed 2 bases at V and 0 bases at J, with 4 bases between. This CDR3 has 13 amino acids. CDR1 and CDR2 from the germline V gene are SGHAT and FQNNGV. The CDR3: CASSLSLNTEAFF. The CDR3 bases are TGTGCCAGCAGCTTAAGTTTGAACACTGAAGCTTTCTTT.

This chain uses TRBV3-1 (or the pseudogene TRBV3-2) with TRBJ2-4, with a tentative D call TRBD1 (6 bases). Germline lookup yields CDR1 LGHDT and CDR2 YNNKEL (reference sequence). The length of the CDR3 is 13 residues. Trimming removed 0 bases at V and 9 bases at J, with 9 bases between. The CDR3 protein is CASSQEGAGIQYF. The CDR3 region has the DNA TGTGCCAGCAGCCAAGAGGGGGCTGGCATTCAGTACTTC.

The chain carries TRBV5-1 and TRBJ2-3, with 8 nucleotides matching TRBD1. CDR1 is SGHRS, CDR2 YFSETQ, per germline. The CDR3 length is 15 residues. Germline trimming cut 4 bases from V and 1 base from J; bases unmatched to any gene: 5. The CDR3 region has the DNA TGCGCCAGCAGCCTCAGACAGGGGCGCACAGATACGCAGTATTTT. The encoded protein is CASSLRQGRTDTQYF.

The chain is built from TRBV18 and TRBJ1-1, with unresolved D. Germline lookup yields CDR1 KGHSH and CDR2 LQKENI. Trimming cost V 3 bases and J 3 bases, with 8 bases left between them. This CDR3 spans 13 amino acids. CDR3 protein: CASSPNRDTEAFF. In DNA form, the CDR3 reads TGTGCCAGCTCACCCAACCGGGACACTGAAGCTTTCTTT.

This chain connects TRBV13 to TRBJ2-3; D may be TRBD1 (6 bases). Germline V gives CDR1 PRHDT, CDR2 FYEKMQ (reference sequence). The CDR3 runs 14 residues. The germline V and J ends were trimmed by 0 bases and 5 bases, with 9 bases remaining between them. CDR3 sequence (DNA): TGTGCCAGCAGCTTAGGGAAGGGGGTAGATACGCAGTATTTT. Translation: CASSLGKGVDTQYF.

The V call is TRBV29-1, the J call TRBJ1-4; D might be TRBD1 (6 bases). The V and J ends lost 3 bases and 10 bases respectively, with 18 bases between them. Germline V gives CDR1 SQVTM, CDR2 ANQGSEA. The CDR3 has 14 amino acids. The CDR3: CSVDGTSPAGKLFF. CDR3 coding DNA: TGCAGCGTTGACGGGACATCACCCGCTGGAAAACTGTTTTTT. The full variable domain, completed using reference TRBV29-1 and TRBJ1-4, is SAVISQKPSRDICQRGTSLTIQCQVDSQVTMMFWYRQQPGQSLTLIATANQGSEATYESGFVIDKFPISRPNLTFSTLTVSNMSPEDSSIYLCSVDGTSPAGKLFFGSGTQLSVL.